This T cell receptor (beta chain) was sequenced for a study of cytomegalovirus exposure and HLA in healthy donors. Germline lookup yields CDR1 SGHTA and CDR2 FQGNSA. The CDR3 spans 13 residues. The ends were cut back, 3 bases at V and 8 bases at J, with 8 bases in the middle. Regarding this clone: Its cognate antigen is unknown.

With 60 Vbeta and 13 Jbeta primers, the PCR was carried out. Sequencing used immunoSEQ multiplex PCR; TCRdb keeps in-frame clones, though not all of them. The data hold nearly 200,000 clones, with around 79% observed a single time. General study findings and limits: As immune exposure information, only CMV serostatus was available.

This sequence was found in a male donor in good health and CMV-seropositive. The sequencing input was PBMCs. This rearrangement joins TRBV7-2 to TRBJ1-6; D gene unclear. The CDR3 coding sequence is TGTGCCAGCAGCTTGAGCCGGTATTCACCCCTCCACTTT. Translation: CASSLSRYSPLHF.